This T cell receptor beta chain derives from a study of blood T cell repertoires in COVID-19. Sequenced by immunoSEQ multiplex PCR; TCRdb stores in-frame clones only, minus some. The sample lists under 70,000 clones; more than 60% were seen once. The CDR3 is 12 residues long. Germline V gene data show CDR1 as SGHNT and CDR2 as YENEEA. V was clipped by 2 bases and J by 8 bases, with 9 bases between them. The chain recombines TRBV11-3 with TRBJ1-1; TRBD1 might be the D (5 bases). The receptor was isolated from a woman at least 80 years old with active or convalescent COVID-19. The material sequenced was peripheral blood. CDR3 amino acids: CASSLRQGEAFF. The CDR3 nucleotides are TGTGCCAGCAGCTTACGGCAGGGCGAAGCTTTCTTT.